Listed here is a single T cell receptor (beta chain). What it recognizes is unknown. Trimming pared 5 bases from V and 0 bases from J, leaving 11 bases between. This CDR3 contains 14 residues. Patients were diagnosed from clinical symptoms, serum thyroxine, TRAb, thyroid ultrasound and orbital computed tomography. The data derive from a study of Graves' ophthalmopathy and Graves' hyperthyroidism. General observations from the study: Stable hyperthyroidism and ophthalmopathy were told apart by a 13-signature model, which achieved almost 90% sensitivity and around 80% specificity.

RNA transcripts yielded amplified TCR beta CDR3 regions. The workflow started with a first-round RT-PCR run with HTBI primers and then moved on to a second-round multiplex PCR. TCRdb redid the calling of the multiplex PCR reads with MiXCR, one entry per CDR3 protein. The sample gives 600,000 to 700,000 distinct CDR3 sequences, more than 40% of which show up once; over 2.5% is in the top ten. Material for sequencing was peripheral blood. This sequence joins TRBV12-3 or TRBV12-4 and TRBJ2-7; D ambiguous. The clonotype was recovered from an adult man with Graves' ophthalmopathy. The CDR3 loop is CASSPSEYSYEQYF. The CDR3 region has the DNA TGTGCCAGCAGTCCCTCGGAGTACTCCTACGAGCAGTACTTC.